This T cell receptor (beta chain) derives from a study of blood T cells in healthy people across ages. Sample-barcoded 5' priming and a J-beta primer mix drove a second PCR of roughly 6 to 12 cycles. TCRdb processed the 5' RACE reads anew with MiXCR; each CDR3 protein has one entry. The sample contains about 1.8 million distinct CDR3 sequences, roughly 50% of which appear only once. CDR3 size: 16 residues. Unmatched junction bases numbered 10, after V lost 3 bases and J lost 4 bases. CDR1 and CDR2 (germline): SNHLY, FYNNEI. The chain links TRBV2 to TRBJ2-3; the match to TRBD2 covers 7 bases. Sequences were obtained from blood. This receptor was identified in a middle-aged woman in good health. The CDR3 protein is CASSDTGLVSPDTQYF. DNA for the CDR3: TGTGCCAGCAGTGATACCGGACTAGTGTCCCCAGATACGCAGTATTTT.